Reported below is one T cell receptor beta chain. The length of the CDR3 is 17 residues. The J segment lost 4 bases and the V segment lost 0 bases, leaving 11 bases of the junction unmatched. Per germline, CDR1 LGHNT and CDR2 FRNRAP. This entry is derived from a study of blood T cell repertoires in COVID-19. The repertoire was sequenced with immunoSEQ multiplex PCR; TCRdb's copy has only in-frame clones and lacks some. The profile shows about 240,000 clones, approximately 80% of them singletons. This TCR was recovered from a man aged 25 to 45 who had recovered from COVID-19. The source material was peripheral blood. This chain uses TRBV12-5 with TRBJ1-1; 7 positions agree with TRBD1. As DNA, the CDR3 is TGTGCTAGTGGTTTGGTTGGGACAGCTTTTGAAGGCACTGAAGCTTTCTTT. Amino acid sequence: CASGLVGTAFEGTEAFF.